This TCR beta chain was captured by sequencing in a study of blood T cell repertoires in COVID-19. This CDR3 has 13 residues. Between the trimmed V and J ends, which lost 9 bases and 10 bases, there was a span of 16 bases. Germline CDR1 reads MDHEN; CDR2 reads SYDVKM. Assay used: immunoSEQ multiplex PCR; TCRdb lists only in-frame clones, some missing. The data show some 76,000 clones, with 65% to 85% seen just once and about a sixth held by the top ten. The specimen sequenced was peripheral blood. The sequence was obtained from a woman aged 55-70 years with acute or convalescent COVID-19. This chain joins TRBV28 and TRBJ1-6; no definite D call. The CDR3 DNA reads as TGTGCCAGTGACCCCAACATGGGCTCACCCCTCCACTTT. Protein: CASDPNMGSPLHF.